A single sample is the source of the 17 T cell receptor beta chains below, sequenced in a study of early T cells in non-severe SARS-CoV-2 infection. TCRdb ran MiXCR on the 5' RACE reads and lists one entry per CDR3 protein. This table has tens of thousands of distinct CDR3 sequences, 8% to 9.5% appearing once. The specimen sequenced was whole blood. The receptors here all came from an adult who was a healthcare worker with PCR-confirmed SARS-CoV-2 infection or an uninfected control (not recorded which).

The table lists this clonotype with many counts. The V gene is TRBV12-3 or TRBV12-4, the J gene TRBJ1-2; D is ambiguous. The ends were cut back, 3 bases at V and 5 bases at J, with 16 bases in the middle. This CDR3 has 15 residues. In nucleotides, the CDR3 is TGTGCCAGCAGTTTGTACGGCGGGGAACGATATGGCTACACCTTC. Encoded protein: CASSLYGGERYGYTF.

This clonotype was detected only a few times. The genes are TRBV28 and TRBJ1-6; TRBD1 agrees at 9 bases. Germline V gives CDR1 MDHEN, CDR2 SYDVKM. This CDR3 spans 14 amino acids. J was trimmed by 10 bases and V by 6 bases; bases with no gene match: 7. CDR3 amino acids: CASRAGQGRSPLHF. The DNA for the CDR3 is TGTGCCAGCAGAGCCGGACAGGGGAGATCACCCCTCCACTTT.

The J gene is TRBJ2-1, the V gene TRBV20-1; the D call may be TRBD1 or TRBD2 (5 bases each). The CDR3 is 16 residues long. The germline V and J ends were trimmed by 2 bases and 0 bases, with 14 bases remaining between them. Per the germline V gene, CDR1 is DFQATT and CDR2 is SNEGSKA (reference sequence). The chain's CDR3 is CSARHSGGSSYNEQFF. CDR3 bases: TGCAGTGCTAGACACTCTGGGGGAAGCTCCTACAATGAGCAGTTCTTC.

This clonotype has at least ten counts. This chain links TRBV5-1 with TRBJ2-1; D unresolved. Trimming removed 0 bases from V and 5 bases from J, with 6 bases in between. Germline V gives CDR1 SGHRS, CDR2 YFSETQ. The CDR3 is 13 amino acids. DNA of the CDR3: TGCGCCAGCAGCTTGGCCAGGAACAATGAGCAGTTCTTC. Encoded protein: CASSLARNNEQFF.

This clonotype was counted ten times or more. CDR3 bases: TGTGCCAGCAACCGGCCAGGGGCAGATACGCAGTATTTT. This gives the protein CASNRPGADTQYF. This chain uses TRBV6-5 with TRBJ2-3, with a weak D call TRBD1 (6 bases). The CDR3 has 13 residues. V was pared by 7 bases and J by 4 bases, with 12 bases between. Germline lookup yields CDR1 MNHEY and CDR2 SVGAGI.

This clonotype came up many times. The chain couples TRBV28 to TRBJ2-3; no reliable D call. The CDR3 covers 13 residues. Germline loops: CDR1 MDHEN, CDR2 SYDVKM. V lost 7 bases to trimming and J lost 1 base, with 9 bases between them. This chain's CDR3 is CASIGPGTDTQYF. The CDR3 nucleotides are TGTGCCAGCATCGGGCCGGGCACAGATACGCAGTATTTT.

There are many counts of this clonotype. In nucleotides, the CDR3 is TGTGCCAGCCGGGATACGTACACATATCAGCCCCAGCATTTT. This codes for CASRDTYTYQPQHF. This chain connects TRBV28 to TRBJ1-5; D call uncertain. The V and J ends lost 8 bases and 5 bases respectively, with 16 bases between them. The germline CDR1 and CDR2 sequences are MDHEN and SYDVKM. The CDR3 has 14 residues.

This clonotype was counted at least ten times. CDR3 in amino acids: CSAGQPNEQFF. In nucleotides, the CDR3 is TGCAGTGCCGGTCAGCCAAATGAGCAGTTCTTC. This rearrangement joins TRBV20-1 to TRBJ2-1; no firm D call. The CDR3 has 11 amino acids. V shed 6 bases and J shed 7 bases, with 10 bases lying between them. Germline V gene lookup returns CDR1 DFQATT and CDR2 SNEGSKA (reference sequence).

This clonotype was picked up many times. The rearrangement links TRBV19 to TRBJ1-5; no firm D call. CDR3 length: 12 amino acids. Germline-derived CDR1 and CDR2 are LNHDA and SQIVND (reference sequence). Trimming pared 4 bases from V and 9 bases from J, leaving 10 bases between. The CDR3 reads CASSTSEWPQHF. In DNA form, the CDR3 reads TGTGCCAGTAGTACCTCAGAGTGGCCCCAGCATTTT.

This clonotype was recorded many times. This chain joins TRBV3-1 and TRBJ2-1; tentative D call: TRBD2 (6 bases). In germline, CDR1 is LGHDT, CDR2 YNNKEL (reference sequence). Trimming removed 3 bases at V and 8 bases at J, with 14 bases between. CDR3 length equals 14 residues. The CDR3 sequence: CASSHSTSFDEQFF. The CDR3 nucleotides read TGTGCCAGCAGCCATTCGACTAGTTTCGATGAGCAGTTCTTC.

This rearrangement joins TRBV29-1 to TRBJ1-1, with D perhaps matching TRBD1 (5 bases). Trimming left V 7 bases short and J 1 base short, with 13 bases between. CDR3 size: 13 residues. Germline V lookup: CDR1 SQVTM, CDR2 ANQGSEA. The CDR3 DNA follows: TGCAGCGCGGACCTCGACAGGAACACTGAAGCTTTCTTT. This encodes CSADLDRNTEAFF.

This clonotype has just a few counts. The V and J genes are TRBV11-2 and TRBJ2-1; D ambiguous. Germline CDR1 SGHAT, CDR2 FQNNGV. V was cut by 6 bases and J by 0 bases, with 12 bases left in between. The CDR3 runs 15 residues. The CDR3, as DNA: TGTGCCAGCAGTGAATGGGGTACCTCCTACAATGAGCAGTTCTTC. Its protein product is CASSEWGTSYNEQFF.

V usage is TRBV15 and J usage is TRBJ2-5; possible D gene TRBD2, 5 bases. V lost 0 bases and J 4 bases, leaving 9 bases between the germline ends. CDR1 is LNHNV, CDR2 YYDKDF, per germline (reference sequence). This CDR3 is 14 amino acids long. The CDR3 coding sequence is TGTGCCACCAGCAGAGAGGGAGCTTCAGAGACCCAGTACTTC. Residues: CATSREGASETQYF.

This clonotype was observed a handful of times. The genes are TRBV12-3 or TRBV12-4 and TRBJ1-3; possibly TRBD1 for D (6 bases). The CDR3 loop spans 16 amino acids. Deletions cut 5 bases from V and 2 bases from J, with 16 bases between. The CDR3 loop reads CASSPRGGRAGNTIYF. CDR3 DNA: TGTGCCAGCAGTCCTCGGGGGGGGCGCGCTGGAAACACCATATATTTT.

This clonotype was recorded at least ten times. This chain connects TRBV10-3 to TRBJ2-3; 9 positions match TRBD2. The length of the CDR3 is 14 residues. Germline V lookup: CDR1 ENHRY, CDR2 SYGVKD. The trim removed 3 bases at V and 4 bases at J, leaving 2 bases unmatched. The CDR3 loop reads CAISEAGGPDTQYF. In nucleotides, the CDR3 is TGTGCCATCAGTGAAGCGGGAGGTCCAGATACGCAGTATTTT.

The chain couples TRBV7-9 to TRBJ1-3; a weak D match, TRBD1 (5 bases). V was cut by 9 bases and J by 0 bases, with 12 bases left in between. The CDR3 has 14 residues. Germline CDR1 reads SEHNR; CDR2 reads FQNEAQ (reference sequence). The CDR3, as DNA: TGTGCCAGATCCGGGACGAGCTCTGGAAACACCATATATTTT. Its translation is CARSGTSSGNTIYF.

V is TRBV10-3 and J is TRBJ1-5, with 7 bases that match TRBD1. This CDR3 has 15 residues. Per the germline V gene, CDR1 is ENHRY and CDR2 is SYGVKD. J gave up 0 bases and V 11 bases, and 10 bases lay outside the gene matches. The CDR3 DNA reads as TGTGCCGCACAACAGGGGCTTGATAGCAATCAGCCCCAGCATTTT. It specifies CAAQQGLDSNQPQHF.